This T cell receptor (beta chain) emerged from a study of vaccination and CD4 T cells after COVID-19. About the study: Subjects got two shots of BNT162b2 or mRNA-1273 vaccine. Study-wide findings and caveats: Clonotypes reactive to SARS-CoV-2 had a median that went up from 21 to 38, but not significantly.

A single count supports this clonotype. Its matching antigen is unknown. The Oncomine TCR Beta short-read assay was applied to DNA of cultured CD4+ T cells. In TCRdb, the PCR reads were re-called with MiXCR into one record per CDR3 protein. The sample has 20,000 or so distinct CDR3 sequences, around three fifths seen once; the top ten hold roughly 7%. Treatment: roughly 11-day PBMC culture with coronavirus spike peptide pools or control peptides (ViraFEST assay). The origin of this receptor is a human donor who had recovered from COVID-19. Sequencing used CD4+ T cells from blood, cultured in vitro.

CDR3 residues: CASSIMGQSQETQYF. Here the CDR3 DNA reads TGTGCCAGTAGTATTATGGGGCAGAGCCAAGAGACCCAGTACTTC. The chain has TRBV19 and TRBJ2-5; possible D gene TRBD1, 5 bases. Looked up from germline, CDR1 is LNHDA and CDR2 is SQIVND (reference sequence). Trimming pared 3 bases from V and 1 base from J, leaving 12 bases between. The CDR3 loop spans 15 amino acids.